The 6 T cell receptor beta chains presented below share a single source sample, sequenced in a study of cytomegalovirus exposure and HLA in healthy donors. The primer mix had 60 Vbeta and 13 Jbeta primers. Assay: immunoSEQ multiplex PCR; the TCRdb copy retains only in-frame clones and omits some. The table has roughly 110,000 clones, 75% seen once. The sequenced material came from PBMCs. The receptors stem from a male donor in good health and CMV-seropositive.

This clone was detected only a few times. The rearrangement joins TRBV5-6 to TRBJ2-3; 7 bases are a match to TRBD1. The CDR3 covers 13 residues. Germline CDR1 SGHDT, CDR2 YYEEEE. V trimming: 5 bases; J trimming: 5 bases; junction bases outside the gene matches: 5. This CDR3 is CASRRTGLDTQYF. The CDR3 region has the DNA TGTGCCAGCAGAAGGACAGGCCTAGATACGCAGTATTTT.

The rearrangement uses TRBV9 and TRBJ1-1, with D perhaps matching TRBD1 (5 bases). V lost 0 bases, J lost 6 bases, and 6 bases lay in between. The length of the CDR3 is 12 residues. Germline lookup yields CDR1 SGDLS and CDR2 YYNGEE. Here the CDR3 reads CASSVAGAEAFF. The CDR3 coding sequence is TGTGCCAGCAGCGTAGCGGGGGCTGAAGCTTTCTTT.

This rearrangement joins TRBV28 to TRBJ1-1; 8 nucleotides align to TRBD1. The CDR3 is 17 residues long. The V gene end was trimmed by 0 bases and the J gene end by 6 bases; junction bases not matched to a gene: 12. Germline V lookup: CDR1 MDHEN, CDR2 SYDVKM. The CDR3 is CASSLWDRAGSRAEAFF. Here the CDR3 DNA reads TGTGCCAGCAGTTTATGGGACAGGGCAGGGAGTAGAGCTGAAGCTTTCTTT.

The V call is TRBV28, the J call TRBJ2-7; TRBD2 matches 11 bases. With V trimmed by 4 bases and J by 3 bases, 2 bases remained unmatched. Germline CDR1 reads MDHEN; CDR2 reads SYDVKM. CDR3 length: 14 residues. CDR3 amino acids: CASSYSGRGYEQYF. CDR3 DNA sequence: TGTGCCAGCAGTTATAGCGGGAGGGGCTACGAGCAGTACTTC.

This clone was picked up a small number of times. V usage is TRBV7-2 and J usage is TRBJ2-5; possible D gene TRBD2, 6 bases. The DNA end is a closer match to TRBJ2-7, so the J assignment may be wrong. The CDR3 spans 14 residues. Germline CDR1 SGHTA, CDR2 FQGNSA. The CDR3 loop is CASSLAGLSYEQYF. The DNA for the CDR3 is TGTGCCAGCAGCTTAGCGGGACTCTCCTACGAGCAGTACTTC.

V gene TRBV28 combines with J gene TRBJ1-1; 10 positions match TRBD1. The CDR3 sequence is 15 residues long. V trimming: 6 bases; J trimming: 1 base; junction bases outside the gene matches: 5. Germline V lookup: CDR1 MDHEN, CDR2 SYDVKM. CDR3 protein: CASRRQGARNTEAFF. CDR3 coding DNA: TGTGCCAGCAGGAGACAGGGGGCGCGGAACACTGAAGCTTTCTTT.